Below are 2 T cell receptor beta chains sequenced from a single sample in a study of regulatory T cells in long-lasting Graves disease. The time point here: newly diagnosed GD, antithyroid drugs for less than 3 months. The TCR library was made from RNA that had been extracted from PBMCs in TRIzol. Arm-PCR of CDR3 regions and iRepertoire HTBI primers were the basis on which TCR beta libraries were built. One entry per CDR3 protein, called by TCRdb with MiXCR from the multiplex PCR reads. The data contain 360,000 or so distinct CDR3 sequences, 15% to 20% of them seen just once; the ten biggest clones take up around 21%. These data also formed part of another study, on T cells in Graves' hyperthyroidism and ophthalmopathy.

Specimen: peripheral blood mononuclear cells (PBMCs), collected at new diagnosis, from a patient treated with antithyroid drugs. Receptors were obtained from a young woman with Graves disease.

This clonotype appeared many times. The rearrangement links TRBV7-2 to TRBJ2-5, with D perhaps TRBD2 (6 bases). V was shortened by 2 bases and J by 3 bases, with 7 bases between the two germline ends. CDR3 length: 13 amino acids. CDR1 is SGHTA, CDR2 FQGNSA, per germline. The CDR3 DNA is TGTGCCAGCAGCTTATGGGGGGAAGAGACCCAGTACTTC. It specifies CASSLWGEETQYF.

A remark on this clonotype: A much bigger clone sits one base away, suggesting this may be a read error. This chain connects TRBV20-1 to TRBJ2-7; D unresolved. The CDR3 is 15 amino acids. V dropped 0 bases and J dropped 0 bases, with 12 bases sitting between them. CDR1 is DFQATT, CDR2 SNEGSKA, per germline (reference sequence). CDR3 loop: CSAREGKAISYEQYF. DNA of the CDR3: TGCAGTGCTAGAGAGGGAAAGGCCATCTCCTACGAGCAGTACTTC.